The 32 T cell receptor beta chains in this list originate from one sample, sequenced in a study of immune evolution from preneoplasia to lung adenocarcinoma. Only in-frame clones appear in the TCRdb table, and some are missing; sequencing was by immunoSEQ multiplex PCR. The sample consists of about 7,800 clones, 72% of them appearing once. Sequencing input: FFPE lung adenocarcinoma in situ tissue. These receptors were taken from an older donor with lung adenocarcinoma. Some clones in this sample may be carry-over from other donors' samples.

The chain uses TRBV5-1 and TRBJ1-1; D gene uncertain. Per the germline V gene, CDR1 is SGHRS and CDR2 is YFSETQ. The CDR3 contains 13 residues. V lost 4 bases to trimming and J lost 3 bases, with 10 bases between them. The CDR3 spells CASSLARYTEAFF. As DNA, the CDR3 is TGCGCCAGCAGCCTGGCGCGGTACACTGAAGCTTTCTTT.

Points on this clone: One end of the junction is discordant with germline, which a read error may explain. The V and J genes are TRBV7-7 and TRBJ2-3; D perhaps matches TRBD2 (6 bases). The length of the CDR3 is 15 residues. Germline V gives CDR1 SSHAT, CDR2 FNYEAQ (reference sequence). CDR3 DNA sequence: TGTGCTAGCAGCGCTAGTCGGGAGTACCCAGATACGCAGTATTTT. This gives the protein CASSASREYPDTQYF.

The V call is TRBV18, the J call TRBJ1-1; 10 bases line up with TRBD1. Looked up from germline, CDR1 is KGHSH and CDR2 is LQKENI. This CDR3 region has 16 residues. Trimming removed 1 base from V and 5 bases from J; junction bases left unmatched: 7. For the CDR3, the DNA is TGTGCCAGCTCACCACAAGGGACAGGGGCTTCAACTGAAGCTTTCTTT. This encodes CASSPQGTGASTEAFF.

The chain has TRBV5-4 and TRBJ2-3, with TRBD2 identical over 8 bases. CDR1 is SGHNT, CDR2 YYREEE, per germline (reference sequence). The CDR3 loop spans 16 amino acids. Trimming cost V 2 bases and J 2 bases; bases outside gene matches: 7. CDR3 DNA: TGTGCCAGCAGCTTTGGCGGGAGGTCCCTCACAGATACGCAGTATTTT. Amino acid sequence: CASSFGGRSLTDTQYF.

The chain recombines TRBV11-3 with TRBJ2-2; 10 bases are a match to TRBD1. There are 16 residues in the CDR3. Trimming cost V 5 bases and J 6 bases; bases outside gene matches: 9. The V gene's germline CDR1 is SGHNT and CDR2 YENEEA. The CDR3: CASSPRQGAQAGELFF. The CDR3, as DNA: TGTGCCAGCAGCCCCCGACAGGGGGCGCAGGCCGGGGAGCTGTTTTTT.

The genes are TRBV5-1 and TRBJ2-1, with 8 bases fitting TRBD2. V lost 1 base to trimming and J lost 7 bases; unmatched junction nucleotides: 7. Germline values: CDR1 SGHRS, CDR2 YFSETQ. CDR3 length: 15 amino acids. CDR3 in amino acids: CASSLSGTSGNEQFF. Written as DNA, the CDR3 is TGCGCCAGCAGCTTGTCGGGGACTAGTGGTAATGAGCAGTTCTTC.

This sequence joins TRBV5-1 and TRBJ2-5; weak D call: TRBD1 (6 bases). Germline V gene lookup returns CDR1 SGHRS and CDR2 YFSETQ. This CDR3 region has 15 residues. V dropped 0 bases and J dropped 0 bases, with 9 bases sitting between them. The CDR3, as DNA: TGCGCCAGCAGCTTGGACCGGGACAACCAAGAGACCCAGTACTTC. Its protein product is CASSLDRDNQETQYF.

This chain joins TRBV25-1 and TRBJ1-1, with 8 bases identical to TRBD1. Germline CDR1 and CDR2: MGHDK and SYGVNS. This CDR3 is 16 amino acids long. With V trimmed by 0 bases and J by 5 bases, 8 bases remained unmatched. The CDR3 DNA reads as TGTGCCAGCAGTGAATACCCAGGGGGCTTGATAACTGAAGCTTTCTTT. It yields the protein CASSEYPGGLITEAFF.

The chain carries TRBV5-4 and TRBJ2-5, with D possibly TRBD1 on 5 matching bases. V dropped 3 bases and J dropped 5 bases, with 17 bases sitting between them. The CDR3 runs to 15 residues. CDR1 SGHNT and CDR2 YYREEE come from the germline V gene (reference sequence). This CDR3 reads CASSSRTRDQETQYF. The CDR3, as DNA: TGTGCCAGCAGCTCAAGGACCAGGGATCAGGAGACCCAGTACTTC.

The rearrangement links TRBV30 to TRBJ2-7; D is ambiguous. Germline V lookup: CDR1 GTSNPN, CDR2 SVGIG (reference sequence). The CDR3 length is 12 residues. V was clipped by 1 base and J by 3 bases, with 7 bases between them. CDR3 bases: TGTGCCTGGAGTGCCCTGGACTACGAGCAGTACTTC. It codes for CAWSALDYEQYF.

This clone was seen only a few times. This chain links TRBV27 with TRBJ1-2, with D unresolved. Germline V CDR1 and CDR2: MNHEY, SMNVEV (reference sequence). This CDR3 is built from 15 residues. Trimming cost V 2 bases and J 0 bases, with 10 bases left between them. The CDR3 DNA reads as TGTGCCAGCAGTTTAGACAACAGCCCTAACTATGGCTACACCTTC. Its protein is CASSLDNSPNYGYTF.

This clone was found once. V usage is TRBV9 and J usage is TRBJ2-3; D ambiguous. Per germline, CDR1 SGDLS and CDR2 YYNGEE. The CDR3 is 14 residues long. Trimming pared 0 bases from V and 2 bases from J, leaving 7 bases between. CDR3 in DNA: TGTGCCAGCAGCGTAGTGTCGGCCACAGATACGCAGTATTTT. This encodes CASSVVSATDTQYF. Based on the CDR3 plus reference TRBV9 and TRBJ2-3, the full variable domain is DSGVTQTPKHLITATGQRVTLRCSPRSGDLSVYWYQQSLDQGLQFLIQYYNGEERAKGNILERFSAQQFPDLHSELNLSSLELGDSALYFCASSVVSATDTQYFGPGTRLTVL.

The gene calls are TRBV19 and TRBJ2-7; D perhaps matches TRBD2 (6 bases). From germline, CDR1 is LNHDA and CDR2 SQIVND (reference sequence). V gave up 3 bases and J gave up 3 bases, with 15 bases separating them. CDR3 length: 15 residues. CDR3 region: CASSIQSGFYYEQYF. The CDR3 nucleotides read TGTGCCAGTAGTATCCAAAGCGGGTTTTACTACGAGCAGTACTTC.

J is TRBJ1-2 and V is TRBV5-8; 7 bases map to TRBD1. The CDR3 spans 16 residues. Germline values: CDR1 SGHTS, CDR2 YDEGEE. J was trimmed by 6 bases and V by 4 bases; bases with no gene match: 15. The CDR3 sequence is CASSPPGRGGWDGYTF. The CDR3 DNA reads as TGTGCCAGCAGCCCCCCCGGTAGAGGGGGCTGGGATGGCTACACCTTC.

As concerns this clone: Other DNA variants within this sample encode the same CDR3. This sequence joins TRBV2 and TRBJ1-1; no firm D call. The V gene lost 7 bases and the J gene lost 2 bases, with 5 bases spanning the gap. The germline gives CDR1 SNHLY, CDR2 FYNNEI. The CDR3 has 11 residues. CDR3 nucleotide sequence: TGTGCCAGCACCTTTAACACTGAAGCTTTCTTT. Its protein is CASTFNTEAFF.

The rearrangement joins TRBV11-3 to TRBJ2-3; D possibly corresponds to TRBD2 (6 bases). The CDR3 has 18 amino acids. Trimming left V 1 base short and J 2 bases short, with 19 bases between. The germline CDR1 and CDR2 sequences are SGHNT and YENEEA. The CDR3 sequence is CASSLVGWRGPNTDTQYF. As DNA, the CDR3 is TGTGCCAGCAGCTTAGTAGGTTGGCGGGGCCCGAACACAGATACGCAGTATTTT.

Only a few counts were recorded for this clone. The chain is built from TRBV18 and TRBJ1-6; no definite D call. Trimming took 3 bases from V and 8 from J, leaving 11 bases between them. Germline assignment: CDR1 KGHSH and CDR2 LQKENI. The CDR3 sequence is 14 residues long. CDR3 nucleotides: TGTGCCAGCTCACCTTGGGCAGGAGATTCACCCCTCCACTTT. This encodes CASSPWAGDSPLHF. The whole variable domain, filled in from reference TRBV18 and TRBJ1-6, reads NAGVMQNPRHLVRRRGQEARLRCSPMKGHSHVYWYRQLPEEGLKFMVYLQKENIIDESGMPKERFSAEFPKEGPSILRIQQVVRGDSAAYFCASSPWAGDSPLHFGNGTRLTVT.

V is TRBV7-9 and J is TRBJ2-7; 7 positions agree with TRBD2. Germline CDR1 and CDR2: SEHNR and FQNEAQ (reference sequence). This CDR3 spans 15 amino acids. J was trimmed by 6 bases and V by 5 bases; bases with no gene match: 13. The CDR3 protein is CASSNPSREISEQYF. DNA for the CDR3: TGTGCCAGCAGCAACCCCTCGCGGGAGATCAGCGAGCAGTACTTC.

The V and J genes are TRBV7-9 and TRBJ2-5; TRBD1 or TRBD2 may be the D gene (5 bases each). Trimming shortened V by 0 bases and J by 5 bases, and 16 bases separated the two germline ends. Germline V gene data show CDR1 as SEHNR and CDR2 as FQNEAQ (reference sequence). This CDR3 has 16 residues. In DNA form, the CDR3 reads TGTGCCAGCAGCTTAGCGAGACAGCGGAGGAGTGAGACCCAGTACTTC. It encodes CASSLARQRRSETQYF.

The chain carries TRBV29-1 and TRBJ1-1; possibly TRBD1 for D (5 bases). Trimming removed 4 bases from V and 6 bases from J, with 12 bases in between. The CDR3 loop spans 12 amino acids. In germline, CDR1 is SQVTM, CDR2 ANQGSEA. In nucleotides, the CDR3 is TGCAGCGTTGGACTCCCGGGGGCTGAAGCTTTCTTT. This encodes CSVGLPGAEAFF.

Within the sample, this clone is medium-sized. The CDR3 DNA reads as TGTGCCAGCAGCCCGGGACTCGAAAAACTGTTTTTT. Residues: CASSPGLEKLFF. The rearrangement uses TRBV7-9 and TRBJ1-4, with TRBD1 as a possible D gene (5 bases). V lost 5 bases and J 8 bases, leaving 9 bases between the germline ends. The germline V gene has CDR1 SEHNR and CDR2 FQNEAQ (reference sequence). The length of the CDR3 is 12 residues.

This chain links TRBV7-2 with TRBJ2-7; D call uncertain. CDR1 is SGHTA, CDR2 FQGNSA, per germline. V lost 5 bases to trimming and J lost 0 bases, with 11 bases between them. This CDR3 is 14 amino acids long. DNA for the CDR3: TGTGCCAGCAGCCCCCGGATGGTCTCCTACGAGCAGTACTTC. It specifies CASSPRMVSYEQYF.

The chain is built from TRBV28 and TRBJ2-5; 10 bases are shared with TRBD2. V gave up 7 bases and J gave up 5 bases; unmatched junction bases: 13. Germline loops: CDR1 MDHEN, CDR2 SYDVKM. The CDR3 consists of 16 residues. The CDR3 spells CASISGGARSAETQYF. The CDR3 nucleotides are TGTGCCAGCATAAGCGGGGGGGCTAGAAGTGCTGAGACCCAGTACTTC.

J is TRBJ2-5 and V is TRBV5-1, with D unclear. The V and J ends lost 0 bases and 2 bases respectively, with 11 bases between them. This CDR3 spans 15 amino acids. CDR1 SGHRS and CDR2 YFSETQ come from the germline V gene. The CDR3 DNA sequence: TGCGCCAGCAGCTTGGGGGGATTGGCGCAAGAGACCCAGTACTTC. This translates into CASSLGGLAQETQYF.

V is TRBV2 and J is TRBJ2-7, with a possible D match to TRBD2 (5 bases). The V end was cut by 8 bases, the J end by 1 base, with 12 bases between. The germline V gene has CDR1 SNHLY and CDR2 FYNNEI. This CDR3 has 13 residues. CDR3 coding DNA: TGTGCCAGCCGAGGACTGCTTTCCTACGAGCAGTACTTC. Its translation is CASRGLLSYEQYF.

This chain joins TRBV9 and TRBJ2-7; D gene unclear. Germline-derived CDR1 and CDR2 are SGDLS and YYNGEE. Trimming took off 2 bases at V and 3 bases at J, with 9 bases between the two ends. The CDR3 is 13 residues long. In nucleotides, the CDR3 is TGTGCCAGCAGCGTTAACGACGGCTACGAGCAGTACTTC. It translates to CASSVNDGYEQYF.

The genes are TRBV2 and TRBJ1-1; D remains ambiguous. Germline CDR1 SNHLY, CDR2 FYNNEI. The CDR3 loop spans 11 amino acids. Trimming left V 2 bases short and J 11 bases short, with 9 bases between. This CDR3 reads CASSETGRAFF. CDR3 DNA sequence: TGTGCCAGCAGTGAAACCGGTAGGGCTTTCTTT. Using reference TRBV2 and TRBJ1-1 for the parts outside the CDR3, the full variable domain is EPEVTQTPSHQVTQMGQEVILRCVPISNHLYFYWYRQILGQKVEFLVSFYNNEISEKSEIFDDQFSVERPDGSNFTLKIRSTKLEDSAMYFCASSETGRAFFGQGTRLTVV.

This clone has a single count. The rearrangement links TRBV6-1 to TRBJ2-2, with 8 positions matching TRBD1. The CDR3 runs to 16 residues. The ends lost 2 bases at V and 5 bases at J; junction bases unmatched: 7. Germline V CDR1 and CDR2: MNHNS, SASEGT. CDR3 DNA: TGTGCCAGCAGTGAAACAATGACAGGGGTGACCGGGGAGCTGTTTTTT. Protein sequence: CASSETMTGVTGELFF.

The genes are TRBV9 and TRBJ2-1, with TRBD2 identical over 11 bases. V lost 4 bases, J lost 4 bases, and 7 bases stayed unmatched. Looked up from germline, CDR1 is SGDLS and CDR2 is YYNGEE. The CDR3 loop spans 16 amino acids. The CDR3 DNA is TGTGCCAGCAGCATCATAGCGGGAGGGCCTTACAATGAGCAGTTCTTC. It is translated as CASSIIAGGPYNEQFF.

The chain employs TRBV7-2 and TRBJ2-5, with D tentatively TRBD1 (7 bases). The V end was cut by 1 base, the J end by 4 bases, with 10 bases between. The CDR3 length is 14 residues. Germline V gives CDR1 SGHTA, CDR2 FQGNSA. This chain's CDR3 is CASSLDQGGETQYF. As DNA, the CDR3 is TGTGCCAGCAGCTTAGATCAGGGGGGAGAGACCCAGTACTTC.

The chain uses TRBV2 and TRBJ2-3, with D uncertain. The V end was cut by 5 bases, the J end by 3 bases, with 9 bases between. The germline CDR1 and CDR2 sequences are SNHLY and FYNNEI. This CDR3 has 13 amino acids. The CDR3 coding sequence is TGTGCCAGCAGTCCGCCCTTTACAGATACGCAGTATTTT. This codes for CASSPPFTDTQYF.

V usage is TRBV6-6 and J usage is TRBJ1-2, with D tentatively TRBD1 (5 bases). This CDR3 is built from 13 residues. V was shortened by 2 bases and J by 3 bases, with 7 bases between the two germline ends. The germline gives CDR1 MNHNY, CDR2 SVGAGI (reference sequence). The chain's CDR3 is CASSYQGDYGYTF. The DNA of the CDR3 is TGTGCCAGCAGTTACCAGGGTGACTATGGCTACACCTTC.